Following are 27 T cell receptor beta chains from one sample sequenced in a study of shared clonotypes between healthy human individuals (dated by TCRdb to about 2020). The library was produced with the immunoSEQ multiplex PCR assay. The clones in this table, taken by TCRdb from immuneACCESS, are in-frame only. Not every clone is retained; where verified, under half of the shortfall comes from an unresolved V gene, and the cause of the rest is unknown. The sample table holds around 1.1 million clones, of which around 78% were seen once. Together, the top ten hold roughly 0.57% of the sample. Input material: memory CD4+ T cells from PBMCs. Read against the paper, the sample's cell subset or site label means: CD45RA-negative fraction. All receptors derive from a man aged 18 to 29 in good health. Some clones in this sample may be carry-over from other donors' samples.

This clone has a single count. At the DNA level, this CDR3 is encoded by other sequences in the same sample as well. The chain uses TRBV9 and TRBJ1-3, with D possibly matching TRBD1 (6 bases). Germline CDR1 and CDR2: SGDLS and YYNGEE. The CDR3 extends over 15 amino acids. Trimming removed 0 bases from V and 3 bases from J, with 10 bases in between. The CDR3 spells CASSVGGQGGNTIYF. The CDR3 coding sequence is TGTGCCAGCAGCGTAGGGGGGCAGGGTGGAAACACCATATATTTT.

To note about this clone: A much larger clone differs by one base, so this may be a read error. The chain employs TRBV7-9 and TRBJ1-1; D gene ambiguous. Trimming pared 1 base from V and 0 bases from J, leaving 6 bases between. The CDR3 is made up of 14 amino acids. Germline V gene sequence: CDR1 SEHNR, CDR2 FQNEAQ (reference sequence). CDR3 nucleotide sequence: TGTGCCAGCAGCTTAGTCGGATTGAACACTGAAGCTTTCTTT. Amino acids: CASSLVGLNTEAFF.

The chain joins TRBV29-1 to TRBJ2-7; TRBD2 is a possible D gene (7 bases). The V end lost 6 bases, the J end lost 7 bases, and 16 bases lay between the germline ends. Looked up from germline, CDR1 is SQVTM and CDR2 is ANQGSEA. The CDR3 is made up of 12 amino acids. The CDR3 DNA sequence: TGCAGCGTGAGGGGGGGGCCCAGGGAGCAGTACTTC. This gives the protein CSVRGGPREQYF.

The chain employs TRBV7-3 and TRBJ2-5, with TRBD1 as a possible D gene (6 bases). The V gene's germline CDR1 is SGHTA and CDR2 FQGTGA. Trimming removed 5 bases at V and 3 bases at J, with 10 bases between. The CDR3 loop spans 13 amino acids. The CDR3 region is CASSPAGEETQYF. The CDR3 DNA follows: TGTGCCAGCAGCCCAGCAGGGGAAGAGACCCAGTACTTC.

The rearrangement joins TRBV7-2 to TRBJ1-1; 7 bases fit TRBD1. From germline, CDR1 is SGHTA and CDR2 FQGNSA. V lost 3 bases and J lost 2; bases outside the gene matches: 9. The CDR3 loop spans 16 amino acids. CDR3 DNA sequence: TGTGCCAGCAGCTTTCTAGGGGGCGGAATAAACACTGAAGCTTTCTTT. This sequence encodes CASSFLGGGINTEAFF. Full variable domain (rest looked up from reference TRBV7-2 and TRBJ1-1): GAGVSQSPSNKVTEKGKDVELRCDPISGHTALYWYRQSLGQGLEFLIYFQGNSAPDKSGLPSDRFSAERTGGSVSTLTIQRTQQEDSAVYLCASSFLGGGINTEAFFGQGTRLTVV.

The chain links TRBV29-1 to TRBJ2-1; D ambiguous. The CDR3 consists of 13 residues. CDR1 and CDR2 from the germline V gene are SQVTM and ANQGSEA. V gave up 3 bases and J gave up 0 bases, with 6 bases separating them. DNA of the CDR3: TGCAGCGTTGACGTGGACTCCTACAATGAGCAGTTCTTC. Translating it yields CSVDVDSYNEQFF.

The chain uses TRBV5-1 and TRBJ1-4; D remains ambiguous. Germline assignment: CDR1 SGHRS and CDR2 YFSETQ. CDR3 length equals 13 residues. Trimming removed 4 bases at V and 2 bases at J, with 6 bases between. The CDR3 sequence: CASSLFTNEKLFF. The DNA for the CDR3 is TGCGCCAGCAGCCTGTTCACTAATGAAAAACTGTTTTTT.

V is TRBV6-5 and J is TRBJ2-7; D is uncertain. Looked up from germline, CDR1 is MNHEY and CDR2 is SVGAGI. V was pared by 0 bases and J by 6 bases, with 6 bases between. The CDR3 totals 12 residues. CDR3 DNA sequence: TGTGCCAGCAGTTACTCGAGTCGCGAGCAGTACTTC. It encodes CASSYSSREQYF.

The chain joins TRBV4-3 to TRBJ2-7; a weak D match, TRBD1 (6 bases). V lost 0 bases and J lost 3, with 12 bases in between. The CDR3 is 15 amino acids. From germline, CDR1 is LGHNA and CDR2 YSLEER. The CDR3 region is CASSQDQGNSYEQYF. The CDR3 DNA reads TGCGCCAGCAGCCAAGACCAGGGGAATAGCTACGAGCAGTACTTC.

The chain combines TRBV9 with TRBJ2-4; D may be TRBD1 (5 bases). CDR3 length: 13 amino acids. The V end lost 0 bases, the J end lost 8 bases, and 9 bases lay between the germline ends. CDR1 and CDR2 from the germline V gene are SGDLS and YYNGEE. The CDR3 here is CASSVGGRDIQYF. The CDR3 region has the DNA TGTGCCAGCAGCGTAGGGGGCAGGGACATTCAGTACTTC.

This clone has just one count. The V and J genes are TRBV18 and TRBJ1-2; perhaps TRBD1 as D (5 bases). V gave up 6 bases and J gave up 2 bases, with 13 bases separating them. Germline V gene lookup returns CDR1 KGHSH and CDR2 LQKENI. The CDR3 spans 14 residues. CDR3 nucleotide sequence: TGTGCCAGCTCCGCCGGGACGGAAAACTATGGCTACACCTTC. Translation: CASSAGTENYGYTF.

The genes are TRBV11-2 and TRBJ2-7; 8 positions match TRBD1. The CDR3 sequence is 13 residues long. Trimming at V came to 5 bases and at J to 6 bases, leaving 6 bases not matched to a gene. Germline V gene sequence: CDR1 SGHAT, CDR2 FQNNGV. CDR3 bases: TGTGCCAGCAGCCTACAAACAGGGGGCGAGCAGTACTTC. The encoded protein is CASSLQTGGEQYF.

Only a few counts were recorded for this clone. This sequence joins TRBV19 and TRBJ2-1, with D possibly matching TRBD2 (5 bases). Germline V gene sequence: CDR1 LNHDA, CDR2 SQIVND (reference sequence). The V end lost 3 bases, the J end lost 7 bases, and 19 bases lay between the germline ends. The CDR3 is 16 amino acids. The CDR3 DNA follows: TGTGCCAGTAGTATGGGCTGGGGAGCGGCGAGGAATGAGCAGTTCTTC. Its protein product is CASSMGWGAARNEQFF.

The CDR3, as DNA: TGTGCCAGTAGTGCAGGGTTCTTCAATCAGCCCCAGCATTTT. Translating it yields CASSAGFFNQPQHF. The V gene is TRBV19, the J gene TRBJ1-5, with D possibly being TRBD1 (5 bases). CDR1 is LNHDA and CDR2 is SQIVND in the germline V gene (reference sequence). The V and J ends lost 5 bases and 3 bases respectively, with 11 bases between them. The CDR3 is 14 residues long.

This CDR3 reads CASSYNQDNSYEQYF. CDR3 DNA sequence: TGTGCCAGCAGTTATAACCAGGACAACTCCTACGAGCAGTACTTC. V gene TRBV6-5 combines with J gene TRBJ2-7; D is perhaps TRBD1 (5 bases). CDR1 and CDR2 (germline): MNHEY, SVGAGI. Trimming shortened V by 3 bases and J by 0 bases, and 12 bases separated the two germline ends. The CDR3 is 15 residues long.

The gene calls are TRBV6-5 and TRBJ1-5; D is unresolved. CDR3 length: 13 residues. Germline V gene sequence: CDR1 MNHEY, CDR2 SVGAGI. V was cut by 7 bases and J by 1 base, with 8 bases left in between. The CDR3 nucleotides read TGTGCCAGCAAACGGGCGAGCAATCAGCCCCAGCATTTT. It codes for CASKRASNQPQHF.

The chain carries TRBV28 and TRBJ2-7; D possibly matches TRBD1 or TRBD2 (5 bases each). The CDR3 has 14 amino acids. CDR1 MDHEN and CDR2 SYDVKM come from the germline V gene. Trimming pared 3 bases from V and 4 bases from J, leaving 13 bases between. CDR3 coding DNA: TGTGCCAGCAGTTTCGGGACGCCCCCATACGAGCAGTACTTC. This gives the protein CASSFGTPPYEQYF.

The chain has TRBV29-1 and TRBJ2-7, with a tentative D call TRBD2 (5 bases). V lost 4 bases and J lost 2, with 18 bases in between. This CDR3 has 15 amino acids. Per germline, CDR1 SQVTM and CDR2 ANQGSEA. CDR3 loop: CSVVVLRASPYEQYF. The DNA of the CDR3 is TGCAGCGTTGTCGTGTTGAGGGCAAGCCCCTACGAGCAGTACTTC.

The chain links TRBV5-4 to TRBJ1-1; D not certain. Germline values: CDR1 SGHNT, CDR2 YYREEE (reference sequence). The CDR3 extends over 14 amino acids. Trimming took off 0 bases at V and 0 bases at J, with 6 bases between the two ends. The CDR3 DNA reads TGTGCCAGCAGCTTGGCAGTCATGAACACTGAAGCTTTCTTT. Its protein is CASSLAVMNTEAFF.

This clone has just one count. V and J are TRBV11-3 and TRBJ1-3; D is uncertain. Germline lookup yields CDR1 SGHNT and CDR2 YENEEA. The CDR3 is 14 residues long. V was pared by 8 bases and J by 0 bases, with 11 bases between. The CDR3 protein is CASQEGNSGNTIYF. CDR3 DNA: TGTGCCAGCCAGGAAGGGAACTCTGGAAACACCATATATTTT. The full variable domain, rest sourced from reference TRBV11-3 and TRBJ1-3, is EAGVVQSPRYKIIEKKQPVAFWCNPISGHNTLYWYLQNLGQGPELLIRYENEEAVDDSQLPKDRFSAERLKGVDSTLKIQPAELGDSAVYLCASQEGNSGNTIYFGEGSWLTVV.

The chain carries TRBV5-1 and TRBJ1-1; weak D call: TRBD1 (5 bases). Per the germline V gene, CDR1 is SGHRS and CDR2 is YFSETQ. Deletions cut 1 base from V and 5 bases from J, with 12 bases between. This CDR3 is built from 14 residues. Written as DNA, the CDR3 is TGCGCCAGCAGCTTGCACGGCGGGGGAACTGAAGCTTTCTTT. Residues: CASSLHGGGTEAFF. Based on the CDR3 plus reference TRBV5-1 and TRBJ1-1, the full variable domain is KAGVTQTPRYLIKTRGQQVTLSCSPISGHRSVSWYQQTPGQGLQFLFEYFSETQRNKGNFPGRFSGRQFSNSRSEMNVSTLELGDSALYLCASSLHGGGTEAFFGQGTRLTVV.

A word on this clone: The likely explanation is a read error, given a far larger clone one base away. Distinct nucleotide sequences in the sample also encode this CDR3. The rearrangement links TRBV30 to TRBJ2-1; perhaps TRBD1 as D (6 bases). Trimming removed 3 bases at V and 7 bases at J, with 16 bases between. Germline V gene lookup returns CDR1 GTSNPN and CDR2 SVGIG (reference sequence). The CDR3 is made up of 14 amino acids. The chain's CDR3 is CAWSVQGIRNEQFF. CDR3 in DNA: TGTGCCTGGAGCGTTCAGGGGATTCGGAATGAGCAGTTCTTC.

The chain uses TRBV28 and TRBJ1-5; D not certain. Trimming removed 7 bases at V and 9 bases at J, with 10 bases between. CDR3 length: 11 residues. Germline values: CDR1 MDHEN, CDR2 SYDVKM. DNA for the CDR3: TGTGCCAGCAATCTAGCCGGGCCCCAGCATTTT. It codes for CASNLAGPQHF.

This rearrangement joins TRBV2 to TRBJ1-1; D ambiguous. The CDR3 runs to 14 residues. Trimming took off 5 bases at V and 1 base at J, with 11 bases between the two ends. CDR1 is SNHLY and CDR2 is FYNNEI in the germline V gene. As DNA, the CDR3 is TGTGCCAGCAGTACTCTGGTGGGGAACACTGAAGCTTTCTTT. Translated: CASSTLVGNTEAFF.

This clone was counted a single time. V and J are TRBV7-2 and TRBJ2-1, with no clear D. Trimming removed 2 bases at V and 12 bases at J, with 14 bases between. The CDR3 runs to 13 residues. Germline V gene data show CDR1 as SGHTA and CDR2 as FQGNSA. The CDR3 coding sequence is TGTGCCAGCAGCTTACTAGAGGCTTCGGGGCAGTTCTTC. It specifies CASSLLEASGQFF.

The chain combines TRBV5-1 with TRBJ2-7; D is perhaps TRBD1 (6 bases). This CDR3 comprises 12 residues. Deletions cut 4 bases from V and 4 bases from J, with 9 bases between. Looked up from germline, CDR1 is SGHRS and CDR2 is YFSETQ. DNA for the CDR3: TGCGCCAGCAGCGCGGACAGATACGAGCAGTACTTC. Protein: CASSADRYEQYF. Complete variable domain (other parts from reference TRBV5-1 and TRBJ2-7): KAGVTQTPRYLIKTRGQQVTLSCSPISGHRSVSWYQQTPGQGLQFLFEYFSETQRNKGNFPGRFSGRQFSNSRSEMNVSTLELGDSALYLCASSADRYEQYFGPGTRLTVT.

This clone was observed a single time. The chain employs TRBV18 and TRBJ1-2, with TRBD1 as a possible D gene (5 bases). V lost 2 bases and J lost 3, with 22 bases in between. Germline lookup yields CDR1 KGHSH and CDR2 LQKENI. CDR3 length: 18 residues. The CDR3 sequence is CASSPNHGLAGLDYGYTF. In nucleotides, the CDR3 is TGTGCCAGCTCACCAAACCATGGTCTCGCAGGGCTTGACTATGGCTACACCTTC.